The entry below gives a single TCR beta chain sequence along with its context. The data originate from a study of T cells in Graves' hyperthyroidism and ophthalmopathy. A patient was excluded if there was uncontrolled infection, other autoimmune disease, pregnancy or lactation. PBMCs were collected from an approximately 10 ml volume of fresh peripheral blood. Amplification of TCR beta CDR3 regions used RNA as the template. A set of HTBI primers served as the primers for a first-round RT-PCR of the TCR CDR3. TCRdb redid the calling of the multiplex PCR reads with MiXCR, one entry per CDR3 protein. Counted here are 250,000 to 300,000 distinct CDR3 sequences, over 15% occurring once; the ten biggest clones make up approximately 60%. From germline, CDR1 is DFQATT and CDR2 SNEGSKA (reference sequence). V was trimmed by 4 bases and J by 5 bases, leaving 11 bases between them. The CDR3 length is 12 residues.

The chain links TRBV20-1 to TRBJ1-1; TRBD1 might be the D (5 bases). Sequenced material: blood. This clonotype was sampled from a woman aged 55-75 years with Graves' ophthalmopathy. The CDR3 sequence: CSATHDSTEAFF. The DNA of the CDR3 is TGCAGTGCTACCCACGACAGTACTGAAGCTTTCTTT.